This T cell receptor (beta chain) was found in a study of T-cell reconstitution after alpha-beta-depleted transplantation in children. V lost 5 bases to trimming and J lost 5 bases, with 16 bases between them. This CDR3 is built from 14 residues. Germline assignment: CDR1 MDHEN and CDR2 SYDVKM. Regarding the study as a whole: Expanded graft clones numbering several hundred reportedly gave rise to alpha-beta T cells about two months after transplant.

Unique molecular identifiers were used to barcode this TCRbeta library. MiXCR, run by TCRdb on the PCR reads, gives a single entry per CDR3 protein. The table records 32,000 or so distinct CDR3 sequences, around 7% of them present only once. This clonotype was recorded many times. Its antigen is unidentified. Material: peripheral blood, obtained 60 days after TCRalphabeta/CD19-depleted stem cell transplant. The chain has TRBV28 and TRBJ2-7; D is unresolved. The sequence derives from a child less than two years old who had a stem cell transplant for acute myeloid leukemia, so the T cells may come from the graft donor. CDR3 DNA sequence: TGTGCCAGCAGTCCTATTCTCAGGACCCACGAGCAGTACTTC. Its translation: CASSPILRTHEQYF.